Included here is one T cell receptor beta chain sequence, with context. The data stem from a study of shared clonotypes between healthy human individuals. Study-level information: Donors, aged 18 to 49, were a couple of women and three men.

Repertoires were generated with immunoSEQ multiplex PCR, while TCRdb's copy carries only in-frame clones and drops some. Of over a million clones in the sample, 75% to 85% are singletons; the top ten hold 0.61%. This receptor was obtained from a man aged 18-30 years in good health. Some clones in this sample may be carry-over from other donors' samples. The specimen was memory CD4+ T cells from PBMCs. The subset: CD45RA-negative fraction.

This chain's CDR3 is CAWSAGTGNQPQHF. In DNA form, the CDR3 reads TGTGCCTGGAGTGCGGGGACAGGCAATCAGCCCCAGCATTTT. The rearrangement uses TRBV30 and TRBJ1-5; 7 bases are a match to TRBD1. Unmatched junction bases numbered 2, after V lost 1 base and J lost 2 bases. Germline V CDR1 and CDR2: GTSNPN, SVGIG (reference sequence). There are 14 residues in the CDR3.